Presented here are 5 T cell receptor beta chains from one specimen sequenced in a study of blood T cell repertoires in COVID-19. TCRdb keeps only in-frame clones here, not all; method: immunoSEQ multiplex PCR. The sample yields 250,000 to 350,000 clones, approximately 88% seen once. The sample comprised peripheral blood. These receptors all come from a human donor with COVID-19, enrolled during active disease. The donor label of this sample is uncertain.

The J gene is TRBJ2-2, the V gene TRBV5-1, with D possibly being TRBD2 (6 bases). CDR1 and CDR2 (germline): SGHRS, YFSETQ. This CDR3 is 15 amino acids long. Trimming left V 2 bases short and J 3 bases short, with 11 bases between. DNA of the CDR3: TGCGCCAGCAGCTTCTCGGGACTCGACACCGGGGAGCTGTTTTTT. It is translated as CASSFSGLDTGELFF.

This sequence joins TRBV28 and TRBJ2-7; D ambiguous. Trimming pared 5 bases from V and 7 bases from J, leaving 12 bases between. Germline CDR1 MDHEN, CDR2 SYDVKM. The CDR3 sequence is 12 residues long. CDR3 sequence (DNA): TGTGCCAGCAGTCAGGCAACCCTAGAGCAGTACTTC. This codes for CASSQATLEQYF.

The rearrangement joins TRBV20-1 to TRBJ2-3; 9 nucleotides agree with TRBD2. With V trimmed by 3 bases and J by 6 bases, 7 bases remained unmatched. This CDR3 is built from 14 residues. CDR1 and CDR2 from the germline V gene are DFQATT and SNEGSKA (reference sequence). The CDR3 bases are TGCAGTGCTAGTCGACTAGCGGTGTGGGATACGCAGTATTTT. Residues: CSASRLAVWDTQYF.

This rearrangement joins TRBV5-1 to TRBJ2-7; no clear D gene. This CDR3 is built from 15 residues. Between the trimmed V and J ends, which lost 3 bases and 6 bases, there was a span of 19 bases. Germline V gene lookup returns CDR1 SGHRS and CDR2 YFSETQ. CDR3 in amino acids: CASSSPGQRPSEQYF. CDR3 nucleotide sequence: TGCGCCAGCAGCTCGCCCGGTCAGCGTCCGAGCGAGCAGTACTTC.

The rearrangement links TRBV19 to TRBJ2-6, with 9 bases matching TRBD2. Looked up from germline, CDR1 is LNHDA and CDR2 is SQIVND (reference sequence). The ends lost 8 bases at V and 4 bases at J; junction bases unmatched: 9. This CDR3 contains 16 residues. The CDR3 sequence is CASSVAGGAGANVLTF. The CDR3 region has the DNA TGTGCCAGTTCCGTTGCGGGAGGGGCCGGGGCCAACGTCCTGACTTTC.